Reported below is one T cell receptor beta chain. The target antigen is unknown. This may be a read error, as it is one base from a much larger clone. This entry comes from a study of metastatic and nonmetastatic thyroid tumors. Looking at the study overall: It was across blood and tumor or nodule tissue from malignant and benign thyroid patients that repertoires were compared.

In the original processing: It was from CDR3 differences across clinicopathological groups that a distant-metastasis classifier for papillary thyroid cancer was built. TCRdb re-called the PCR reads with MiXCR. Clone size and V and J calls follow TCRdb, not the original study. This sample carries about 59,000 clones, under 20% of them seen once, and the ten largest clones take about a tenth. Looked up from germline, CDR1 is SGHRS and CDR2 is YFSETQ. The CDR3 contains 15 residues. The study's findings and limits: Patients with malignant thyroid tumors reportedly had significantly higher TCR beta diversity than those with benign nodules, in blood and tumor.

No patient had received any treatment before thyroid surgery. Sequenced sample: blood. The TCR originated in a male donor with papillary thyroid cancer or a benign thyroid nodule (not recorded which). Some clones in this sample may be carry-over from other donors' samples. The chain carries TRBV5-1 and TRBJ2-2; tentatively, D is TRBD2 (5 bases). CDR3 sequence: CASSLSGENTGKLFF. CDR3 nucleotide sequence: TGCGCCAGCAGCCTGTCTGGGGAGAACACCGGGAAGCTGTTTTTT.